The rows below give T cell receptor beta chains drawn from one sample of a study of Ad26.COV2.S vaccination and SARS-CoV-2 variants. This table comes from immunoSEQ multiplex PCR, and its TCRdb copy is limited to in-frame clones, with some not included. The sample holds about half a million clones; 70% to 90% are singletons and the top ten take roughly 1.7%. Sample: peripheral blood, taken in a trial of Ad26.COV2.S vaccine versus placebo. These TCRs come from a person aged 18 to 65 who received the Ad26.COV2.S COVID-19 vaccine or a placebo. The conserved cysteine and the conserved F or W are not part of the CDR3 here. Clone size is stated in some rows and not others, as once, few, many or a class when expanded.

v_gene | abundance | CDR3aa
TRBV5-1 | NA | ASRHPNTGATGDSGELF
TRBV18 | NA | ASSPWDGGNTEAF
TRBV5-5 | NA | ASSSRLGTYEQY
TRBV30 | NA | ACQTGNSGNTIY
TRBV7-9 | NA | ASSLSGTYNEQF
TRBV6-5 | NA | ASSSPRVGEQY
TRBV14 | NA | ASSRNWGRAYNEQF
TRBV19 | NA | ASSVRDNYGYT
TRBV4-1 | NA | ASSQVMGRGSTDTQY
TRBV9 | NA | ASSPLEGTEAF
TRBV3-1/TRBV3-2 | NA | ASSQRTEQY
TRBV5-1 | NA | ASSSRTGTGEETQY
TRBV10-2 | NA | ASSVDRAGYT
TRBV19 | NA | ASTSSGQETQY
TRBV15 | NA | ATSPLTSGRHNEQF
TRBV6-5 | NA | ASGALMNTEAF
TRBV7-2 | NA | ANTLAGGPTDTQY
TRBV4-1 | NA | ASSQVPGPYSGNTIY
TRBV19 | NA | ASSERVNTEAF
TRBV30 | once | AWGGVAGEQF
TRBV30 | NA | AWRGESRGYT
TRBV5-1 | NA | ASSLLDRGGEAF
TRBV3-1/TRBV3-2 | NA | ASSQAGGHGELF
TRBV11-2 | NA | ASSPQTGELF
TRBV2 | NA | ASRWTADTGELF